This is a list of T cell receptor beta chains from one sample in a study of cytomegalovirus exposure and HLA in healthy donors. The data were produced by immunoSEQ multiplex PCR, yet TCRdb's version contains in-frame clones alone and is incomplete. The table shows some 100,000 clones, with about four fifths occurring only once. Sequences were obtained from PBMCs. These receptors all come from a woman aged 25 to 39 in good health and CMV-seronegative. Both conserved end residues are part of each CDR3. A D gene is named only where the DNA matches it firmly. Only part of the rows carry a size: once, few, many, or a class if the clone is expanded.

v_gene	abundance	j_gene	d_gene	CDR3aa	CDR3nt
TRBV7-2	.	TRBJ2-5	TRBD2	CASSLFGLAGDLRETQYF	TGTGCCAGCAGCTTATTCGGACTAGCGGGAGACCTACGGGAGACCCAGTACTTC
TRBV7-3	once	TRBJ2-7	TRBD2	CASSLTREGPYEQYF	TGTGCCAGCAGCTTAACGCGGGAGGGTCCCTACGAGCAGTACTTC
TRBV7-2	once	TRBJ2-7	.	CASSLGPPFGEQYF	TGTGCCAGCAGCTTAGGGCCCCCCTTCGGGGAGCAGTACTTC
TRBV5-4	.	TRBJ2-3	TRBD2	CASSFSTSGGLYTQYF	TGTGCCAGCAGCTTTTCGACTAGCGGGGGCCTCTATACGCAGTATTTT
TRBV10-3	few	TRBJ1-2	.	CAIGARGGNYGYTF	TGTGCCATCGGGGCCAGGGGCGGAAACTATGGCTACACCTTC
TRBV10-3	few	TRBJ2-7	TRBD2	CAISQAGGYEQYF	TGTGCCATCAGCCAAGCGGGGGGCTACGAGCAGTACTTC
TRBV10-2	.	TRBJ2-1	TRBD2	CASLSGSSYNEQFF	TGCGCCAGCTTGAGCGGGAGCTCCTACAATGAGCAGTTCTTC
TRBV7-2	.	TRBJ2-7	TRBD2	CASSLGLAGGAYEQYF	TGTGCCAGCAGCCTAGGACTAGCGGGAGGGGCCTACGAGCAGTACTTC
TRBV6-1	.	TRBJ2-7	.	CASQTGLGSYEQYF	TGTGCCAGCCAAACAGGGCTCGGCTCCTACGAGCAGTACTTC
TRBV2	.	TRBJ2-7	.	CASRVAVGSYEQYF	TGTGCCAGCCGTGTAGCGGTCGGCTCCTACGAGCAGTACTTC
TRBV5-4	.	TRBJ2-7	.	CASSDRSEQYF	TGTGCCAGCAGCGATCGGAGCGAGCAGTACTTC
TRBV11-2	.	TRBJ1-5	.	CASSLDRGGGNQPQHF	TGTGCCAGCAGCTTAGATCGGGGTGGAGGCAATCAGCCCCAGCATTTT
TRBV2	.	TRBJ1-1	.	CASTINRANTEAFF	TGTGCCAGCACGATCAACAGGGCGAACACTGAAGCTTTCTTT
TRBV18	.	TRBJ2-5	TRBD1	CASSPRGQKQETQYF	TGTGCCAGCTCACCACGGGGACAGAAGCAAGAGACCCAGTACTTC
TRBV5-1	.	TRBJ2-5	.	CASSWRGNQETQYF	TGCGCCAGCAGCTGGAGGGGAAACCAAGAGACCCAGTACTTC
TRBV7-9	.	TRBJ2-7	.	CASTPRGYEQYF	TGTGCCAGCACCCCTCGGGGTTACGAGCAGTACTTC
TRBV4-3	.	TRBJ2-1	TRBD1	CASSPGTGANEQFF	TGCGCCAGCAGCCCCGGGACAGGGGCTAATGAGCAGTTCTTC